This T cell receptor (beta chain) came from a study of stem cell transplantation in POMP-related autoinflammatory disease. Study-level background: Pre-transplant patients had naive-skewed CD4+ T cells and few CD8+ T cells.

In regard to this clone: The antigen is not known.

Study findings and constraints: Fewer unique TRB V-J gene pairings were identified in patients with PRAID.

The method was immunoSEQ multiplex PCR; TCRdb's version includes in-frame clones alone and lacks a portion of them. The sample has some 31,000 clones; about 91% are singletons. The CDR3 extends over 17 amino acids. V lost 7 bases, J lost 0 bases, and 18 bases lay in between. Looked up from germline, CDR1 is SNHLY and CDR2 is FYNNEI. The sequencing used CD4+ T cells from PBMCs, collected before stem cell transplantation. The TCR sequence derives from a human donor with POMP-related autoinflammation and immune dysregulation (PRAID). The chain employs TRBV2 and TRBJ1-4; no clear D. The CDR3 here is CASTLDRWATTNEKLFF. CDR3 sequence (DNA): TGTGCCAGCACTCTAGATAGGTGGGCCACAACTAATGAAAAACTGTTTTTT.